These T cell receptor beta chains were read from a single sample in a study of OX40 agonist ivuxolimab in advanced cancers. Repertoires were generated with immunoSEQ multiplex PCR, while TCRdb's copy carries only in-frame clones and drops some. This table holds fewer than 65,000 clones, over 80% found once. The input for sequencing was CD4+ or CD8+ T cells sorted from blood, taken in a trial of the OX40 agonist ivuxolimab. These receptors were obtained from an adult with an advanced solid tumor such as melanoma, head and neck, liver or kidney cancer. Both conserved end residues are part of each CDR3. The order of the fields is V gene, clone size, CDR3 protein. Clone size is not always given. Where it is, it says once, few, many or a class for expanded clones.

V gene: TRBV5-1; clone size: -; CDR3 protein: CASSLEAGGQPQHF
V gene: TRBV7-3; clone size: -; CDR3 protein: CASSLDGWRTDTQYF
V gene: TRBV2; clone size: -; CDR3 protein: CASSATASGTSYNEQFF
V gene: TRBV29-1; clone size: -; CDR3 protein: CSVESQRDKLFF
V gene: TRBV5-4; clone size: -; CDR3 protein: CASSTRTGGGLNEQFF
V gene: TRBV9; clone size: -; CDR3 protein: CASSGTYTDTQYF
V gene: TRBV15; clone size: -; CDR3 protein: CATSSRTGLDNEQFF
V gene: TRBV25-1; clone size: once; CDR3 protein: CASSDPIRGRGETQYF
V gene: TRBV7-9; clone size: -; CDR3 protein: CASSSSDYPNSPLHF
V gene: TRBV4-1; clone size: -; CDR3 protein: CASSQAPTDSYEQYF
V gene: TRBV19; clone size: -; CDR3 protein: CASSSGAGGSIGYTF
V gene: TRBV9; clone size: -; CDR3 protein: CASSHWTGGRVETQYF
V gene: TRBV27; clone size: -; CDR3 protein: CASSLRENTEAFF
V gene: TRBV11-2; clone size: -; CDR3 protein: CASSYTGGSDEQFF
V gene: TRBV19; clone size: -; CDR3 protein: CASSALAGVGTDTQYF
V gene: TRBV21-1; clone size: -; CDR3 protein: CASSSEKGEGPPKNEQFF
V gene: TRBV5-1; clone size: -; CDR3 protein: CASSLEGWSYEQYF
V gene: TRBV7-9; clone size: -; CDR3 protein: CASSRTAREAFF
V gene: TRBV19; clone size: -; CDR3 protein: CASSRGARGQGYTF
V gene: TRBV10-3; clone size: -; CDR3 protein: CATSLLAGDSYEQYF
V gene: TRBV2; clone size: -; CDR3 protein: CASSESWAGGTDTQYF
V gene: TRBV19; clone size: few; CDR3 protein: CASSIIRAGGRQETQYF
V gene: TRBV7-3; clone size: once; CDR3 protein: CASSFQGPDTQYF